These 13 T cell receptor beta chains came from one sample sequenced in a study of cytomegalovirus exposure and HLA in healthy donors. Measured with immunoSEQ multiplex PCR; TCRdb has only the in-frame clones, and not every one. The repertoire holds some 170,000 clones, with roughly 83% as singletons. Input material: PBMCs. The receptors were gathered from a man younger than 40 in good health and CMV-seropositive.

The chain has TRBV7-3 and TRBJ2-7; TRBD1 is a possible D gene (5 bases). CDR1 is SGHTA, CDR2 FQGTGA, per germline. This CDR3 is built from 14 residues. V lost 5 bases and J 3 bases, leaving 14 bases between the germline ends. The CDR3: CASSQDGRGYEQYF. The CDR3 nucleotides read TGTGCCAGCAGCCAGGACGGAAGGGGCTACGAGCAGTACTTC.

This chain links TRBV28 with TRBJ1-1; D not resolved. The CDR3 totals 13 residues. Germline assignment: CDR1 MDHEN and CDR2 SYDVKM. Trimming took off 2 bases at V and 3 bases at J, with 7 bases between the two ends. The CDR3 DNA is TGTGCCAGCAGTTTACTGCGAGACACTGAAGCTTTCTTT. This gives the protein CASSLLRDTEAFF. Based on the CDR3 plus reference TRBV28 and TRBJ1-1, the full variable domain is DVKVTQSSRYLVKRTGEKVFLECVQDMDHENMFWYRQDPGLGLRLIYFSYDVKMKEKGDIPEGYSVSREKKERFSLILESASTNQTSMYLCASSLLRDTEAFFGQGTRLTVV.

The chain has TRBV9 and TRBJ2-1, with 16 bases identical to TRBD2. The CDR3 contains 19 residues. Germline assignment: CDR1 SGDLS and CDR2 YYNGEE. After removal of 3 bases from V and 2 bases from J, the junction contained 8 bases not matched to a gene. The CDR3 nucleotides read TGTGCCAGCAGCGCCTCCGGGACTAGCGGGGGGGGGCCCTACAATGAGCAGTTCTTC. Its protein product is CASSASGTSGGGPYNEQFF. Full variable domain (remainder filled in from reference TRBV9 and TRBJ2-1): DSGVTQTPKHLITATGQRVTLRCSPRSGDLSVYWYQQSLDQGLQFLIQYYNGEERAKGNILERFSAQQFPDLHSELNLSSLELGDSALYFCASSASGTSGGGPYNEQFFGPGTRLTVL.

The gene calls are TRBV30 and TRBJ1-3; unclear D gene. The CDR3 spans 13 residues. CDR1 and CDR2 (germline): GTSNPN, SVGIG (reference sequence). V shed 4 bases and J shed 0 bases, with 7 bases lying between them. The CDR3 region is CAWNRDSGNTIYF. Written as DNA, the CDR3 is TGTGCCTGGAACCGGGACTCTGGAAACACCATATATTTT.

The gene calls are TRBV28 and TRBJ1-2; no clear D. Trimming stripped 7 bases from V and 8 bases from J, with 17 bases between. This CDR3 comprises 13 residues. Germline loops: CDR1 MDHEN, CDR2 SYDVKM. CDR3 bases: TGTGCCAGCACTCGGGGAGGATCCTGGGGCTACACCTTC. This sequence encodes CASTRGGSWGYTF.

The genes are TRBV29-1 and TRBJ2-3; maybe TRBD2 (5 bases). The CDR3 runs to 15 residues. The V gene lost 4 bases and the J gene lost 0 bases, with 14 bases spanning the gap. The germline V gene encodes CDR1 SQVTM and CDR2 ANQGSEA. CDR3 in DNA: TGCAGCGTTGCGTCGGGGTACTATAGCACAGATACGCAGTATTTT. As protein: CSVASGYYSTDTQYF.

This chain uses TRBV4-1 with TRBJ2-5, with D perhaps matching TRBD2 (6 bases). The CDR3 sequence is 16 residues long. Trimming removed 6 bases from V and 2 bases from J, with 19 bases in between. Germline CDR1 and CDR2: MGHRA and YSYEKL. This CDR3 reads CASSPGARGLQETQYF. CDR3 bases: TGCGCCAGCAGTCCAGGTGCGCGGGGTTTACAAGAGACCCAGTACTTC.

The chain carries TRBV7-8 and TRBJ2-3; D perhaps matches TRBD2 (6 bases). V was cut by 5 bases and J by 3 bases, with 18 bases left in between. The CDR3 extends over 16 amino acids. Germline assignment: CDR1 SGHVS and CDR2 FQNEAQ. CDR3 bases: TGTGCCAGCAGCACCTTCAGAGGGGCGGGGACAGATACGCAGTATTTT. Protein: CASSTFRGAGTDTQYF. The full variable domain, its missing parts supplied by reference TRBV7-8 and TRBJ2-3, is GAGVSQSPRYKVAKRGQDVALRCDPISGHVSLFWYQQALGQGPEFLTYFQNEAQLDKSGLPSDRFFAERPEGSVSTLKIQRTQQEDSAVYLCASSTFRGAGTDTQYFGPGTRLTVL.

A single count supports this clone. The V and J genes are TRBV4-1 and TRBJ2-7; D unresolved. This CDR3 has 11 residues. Between the trimmed V and J ends, which lost 0 bases and 7 bases, there was a span of 4 bases. CDR1 and CDR2 (germline): MGHRA, YSYEKL. The DNA of the CDR3 is TGCGCCAGCAGCCAAGATCAAGAGCAGTACTTC. Translated: CASSQDQEQYF.

The rearrangement links TRBV9 to TRBJ2-3; tentative D call: TRBD2 (6 bases). The CDR3 covers 16 residues. Germline lookup yields CDR1 SGDLS and CDR2 YYNGEE. Trimming took off 4 bases at V and 11 bases at J, with 26 bases between the two ends. CDR3 in DNA: TGTGCCAGCAGCTCCCGGGGGACCGGGGTGAGGTTATGGCAGTATTTT. As protein: CASSSRGTGVRLWQYF.

The J gene is TRBJ2-3, the V gene TRBV5-1, with TRBD2 matching over 9 bases. Germline lookup yields CDR1 SGHRS and CDR2 YFSETQ. This CDR3 is 16 amino acids long. The V segment lost 0 bases and the J segment 0 bases; nucleotides outside the gene matches: 2. CDR3 region: CASSLGTSESTDTQYF. The CDR3 DNA sequence: TGCGCCAGCAGCTTGGGGACTAGCGAGAGCACAGATACGCAGTATTTT.

The chain couples TRBV5-1 to TRBJ1-2; tentative D call: TRBD1 (5 bases). This CDR3 has 18 amino acids. Germline-derived CDR1 and CDR2 are SGHRS and YFSETQ. Trimming shortened V by 0 bases and J by 3 bases, and 21 bases separated the two germline ends. CDR3 sequence reads: CASSLGGSQGGRDYGYTF. For the CDR3, the DNA is TGCGCCAGCAGCTTGGGCGGTAGTCAGGGAGGACGAGACTATGGCTACACCTTC.

CDR3 in DNA: TGTGCCAGCAGCTTTGAGGGGGCAGGAGGAAACACCATATATTTT. Residues: CASSFEGAGGNTIYF. This rearrangement joins TRBV7-9 to TRBJ1-3; 7 nucleotides align to TRBD1. V lost 3 bases to trimming and J lost 4 bases; unmatched junction nucleotides: 6. Germline loops: CDR1 SEHNR, CDR2 FQNEAQ (reference sequence). The CDR3 totals 15 residues.